This T cell receptor (beta chain) was profiled in a study of blood T cell repertoires in COVID-19. Background on the study: The study drew acute and convalescent COVID-19 samples from the United States, Italy and Spain. PBMCs, B-cell-depleted T cells, or T cells were the source of the cDNA or gDNA that made up the material.

This clone was seen just once. This CDR3 is built from 17 residues. V lost 3 bases and J lost 4; bases outside the gene matches: 9. Germline values: CDR1 SGHRS, CDR2 YFSETQ. In the study's own analysis: Amplification of reference gene primers was used by the study to estimate nucleated cell counts. The method was immunoSEQ multiplex PCR; TCRdb's version includes in-frame clones alone and lacks a portion of them. V, J and clone size were drawn from that table, and D and trimming were deduced from the DNA. The repertoire has just under 150,000 clones, around 87% of them found once; the top ten carry around 40%.

This sequence originates from a middle-aged man who had recovered from COVID-19. The sample consisted of peripheral blood. The chain has TRBV5-1 and TRBJ2-1; 11 bases align to TRBD2. CDR3 amino acids: CASSWASTSGGYNEQFF. In nucleotides, the CDR3 is TGCGCCAGCAGCTGGGCCTCCACTAGCGGGGGTTACAATGAGCAGTTCTTC.